This is a list of T cell receptor beta chains from one sample in a study of cytomegalovirus exposure and HLA in healthy donors. The data were produced by immunoSEQ multiplex PCR, yet TCRdb's version contains in-frame clones alone and is incomplete. Found here are some 250,000 clones, 70% to 90% of them singletons; the top ten hold about 1.2%. The source material was PBMCs. Every receptor here comes from a woman in her 30s in good health and CMV-seropositive. The CDR3 runs from the conserved cysteine through the conserved F or W. The D gene is left open where the match is weak. Size is stated for part of the rows, as once, few or many counts, or as a class when the clone is expanded.

>TRBV9|16|TRBJ2-2|NA|few
CASSVSPGINTGELFF
TGTGCCAGCAGCGTATCGCCCGGGATAAACACCGGGGAGCTGTTTTTT
>TRBV5-4|16|TRBJ2-5|TRBD2|NA
CASSLSSGRIQETQYF
TGTGCCAGCAGCTTAAGTAGCGGGAGAATCCAAGAGACCCAGTACTTC
>TRBV11-3|16|TRBJ2-7|NA|NA
CASSLGQGIRVHEQYF
TGTGCCAGCAGCTTAGGCCAGGGGATCCGGGTCCACGAGCAGTACTTC
>TRBV6-6|16|TRBJ2-2|NA|once
CASSYRGTANTGELFF
TGTGCCAGCAGTTACCGGGGGACAGCCAACACCGGGGAGCTGTTTTTT
>TRBV6-5|15|TRBJ1-2|NA|NA
CASRRGRDANYGYTF
TGTGCCAGCAGACGAGGACGGGATGCTAACTATGGCTACACCTTC
>TRBV5-1|14|TRBJ1-3|TRBD1|few
CASTLGGGGNTIYF
TGCGCCAGCACCCTAGGAGGGGGCGGAAACACCATATATTTT
>TRBV10-3|17|TRBJ2-2|TRBD2|NA
CAISADGRAQNTGELFF
TGTGCCATCAGTGCGGACGGGAGGGCCCAGAACACCGGGGAGCTGTTTTTT
>TRBV6-1|13|TRBJ2-7|NA|NA
CASSEGLAYEQYF
TGTGCCAGCAGTGAAGGACTTGCCTACGAGCAGTACTTC
>TRBV30|12|TRBJ1-2|NA|NA
CAWKGGGNGYTF
TGTGCCTGGAAAGGGGGTGGCAATGGCTACACCTTC
>TRBV7-2|14|TRBJ2-1|NA|NA
CASSINTGYNEQFF
TGTGCCAGCAGCATAAACACAGGCTACAATGAGCAGTTCTTC
>TRBV7-9|16|TRBJ2-3|TRBD2|many
CASSHGTSGSTDTQYF
TGTGCCAGCAGCCACGGGACTAGCGGTTCCACAGATACGCAGTATTTT
>TRBV11-3|14|TRBJ2-7|NA|NA
CASSLRWTDYEQYF
TGTGCCAGCAGCTTACGGTGGACAGACTACGAGCAGTACTTC
>TRBV4-2|16|TRBJ2-3|TRBD2|NA
CASSQDVAGETDTQYF
TGTGCCAGCAGCCAAGACGTAGCGGGAGAAACAGATACGCAGTATTTT
>TRBV7-2|13|TRBJ2-5|NA|NA
CASSLLEGETQYF
TGTGCCAGCAGCTTATTGGAGGGGGAGACCCAGTACTTC
>TRBV2|17|TRBJ1-3|NA|NA
CASSEADRQYSGNTIYF
TGTGCCAGCAGTGAAGCTGACAGACAGTACTCTGGAAACACCATATATTTT
>TRBV6-5|15|TRBJ2-1|TRBD2|once
CASSYGGGSYNEQFF
TGTGCCAGCAGTTACGGCGGGGGCTCCTACAATGAGCAGTTCTTC
>TRBV28|13|TRBJ1-2|TRBD1|NA
CASRRDRAYGYTF
TGTGCCAGCAGACGGGACAGGGCCTATGGCTACACCTTC
>TRBV19|15|TRBJ1-5|NA|NA
CASSASHSYNQPQHF
TGTGCCAGTAGTGCGAGCCACTCTTACAATCAGCCCCAGCATTTT